The 5 T cell receptor beta chains below were found in one sample sequenced in a study of blood T cell repertoires in COVID-19. Some clones are missing from TCRdb's copy, which holds only in-frame ones; the method was immunoSEQ multiplex PCR. The sample consists of some 99,000 clones, roughly 80% of them appearing once. The specimen was peripheral blood. Source of these receptors: a woman aged 60 to 75 with acute or convalescent COVID-19.

The chain combines TRBV7-2 with TRBJ2-1; TRBD2 matches 8 bases. V gave up 10 bases and J gave up 7 bases; unmatched junction bases: 12. Germline V lookup: CDR1 SGHTA, CDR2 FQGNSA. This CDR3 comprises 14 residues. The CDR3 DNA reads TGTGCCATCCGAGCGGGAGAATCTTGGAATGAGCAGTTCTTC. Its translation: CAIRAGESWNEQFF.

This chain joins TRBV7-9 and TRBJ2-7; 8 bases fit TRBD1. Trimming removed 5 bases from V and 6 bases from J; junction bases left unmatched: 9. CDR3 length: 14 residues. Germline assignment: CDR1 SEHNR and CDR2 FQNEAQ (reference sequence). CDR3: CASSLPGQVSEQYF. The CDR3 nucleotides are TGTGCCAGCAGCCTTCCGGGACAGGTCTCCGAGCAGTACTTC.

This clone was counted a few times. In nucleotides, the CDR3 is TGTGCCAGCTCACCGCAGGTAGGCACTGAAGCTTTCTTT. Its protein product is CASSPQVGTEAFF. The chain links TRBV18 to TRBJ1-1; D not resolved. Germline V lookup: CDR1 KGHSH, CDR2 LQKENI. The V end lost 3 bases, the J end lost 4 bases, and 9 bases lay between the germline ends. The CDR3 has 13 amino acids.

This clone was detected only a few times. The chain uses TRBV28 and TRBJ1-2; D gene ambiguous. This CDR3 has 12 amino acids. With 6 bases removed from V and 0 bases from J, the gap between germline ends came to 5 bases. The germline V gene has CDR1 MDHEN and CDR2 SYDVKM. In nucleotides, the CDR3 is TGTGCCAGCAGCCTAGCTAACTATGGCTACACCTTC. It specifies CASSLANYGYTF.

V usage is TRBV28 and J usage is TRBJ1-6; D ambiguous. The germline CDR1 and CDR2 sequences are MDHEN and SYDVKM. Trimming took off 3 bases at V and 7 bases at J, with 13 bases between the two ends. The CDR3 is made up of 15 amino acids. CDR3 loop: CASSLRSLPNSPLHF. CDR3 DNA sequence: TGTGCCAGCAGTTTGCGGTCCTTGCCCAATTCACCCCTCCACTTT.